This T cell receptor beta chain was recorded in a study of chemoradiotherapy in HPV16-positive cancers. Study at large: Candidate HPV-specific T-cell clones and common TCR motifs came from functional assays in a couple of HPV16-positive patients.

The germline V gene encodes CDR1 SGHDN and CDR2 FVKESK. V lost 4 bases to trimming and J lost 6 bases, with 13 bases between them. The CDR3 has 14 amino acids. Some clones are missing from TCRdb's copy, which holds only in-frame ones; the method was immunoSEQ multiplex PCR. The sample yields about 29,000 clones, 90% to 95% seen once. The receptor comes from a human donor with HPV-associated anogenital cancer. J is TRBJ2-4 and V is TRBV14; a possible D gene is TRBD2 (7 bases). Source: blood, taken from a patient who underwent chemoradiotherapy. CDR3 coding DNA: TGTGCCAGCAGCCGAGGGGGAGGGACAAACATTCAGTACTTC. Protein product: CASSRGGGTNIQYF.